The 27 T cell receptor beta chains given below trace back to one sample, sequenced in a study of T cells in Graves' hyperthyroidism and ophthalmopathy. The source material, RNA transcripts, was used to amplify TCR beta CDR3 regions. HTBI primers were used for first-round RT-PCR of the TCR CDR3. TCRdb used MiXCR to reprocess the multiplex PCR reads, holding one entry per CDR3 protein. Here the sample spans fewer than 600,000 distinct CDR3 sequences, approximately 15% being singletons. The specimen was blood. The receptors were gathered from a woman aged 18-30 years with Graves' hyperthyroidism.

Only a few counts were recorded for this clonotype. The chain carries TRBV19 and TRBJ1-4; D call uncertain. This CDR3 spans 16 amino acids. The germline CDR1 and CDR2 sequences are LNHDA and SQIVND (reference sequence). V was clipped by 5 bases and J by 6 bases, with 19 bases between them. CDR3 region: CASSSAASEVYEKLFF. The DNA for the CDR3 is TGTGCCAGTAGTTCGGCGGCAAGCGAAGTATATGAAAAACTGTTTTTT.

The table lists this clonotype with many counts. The chain recombines TRBV20-1 with TRBJ2-1; TRBD1 matches 9 bases. Germline V gives CDR1 DFQATT, CDR2 SNEGSKA (reference sequence). The CDR3 extends over 14 amino acids. V dropped 5 bases and J dropped 5; count of bases not matched to a gene: 7. The CDR3 sequence: CSAGRDRANNEQFF. CDR3 nucleotide sequence: TGCAGTGCTGGCCGGGACAGGGCAAACAATGAGCAGTTCTTC.

There are many counts of this clonotype. The J gene is TRBJ2-1, the V gene TRBV24-1; 7 bases align to TRBD1. V gave up 0 bases and J gave up 2 bases; unmatched junction bases: 3. CDR1 is KGHDR, CDR2 SFDVKD, per germline. The CDR3 runs to 16 residues. The CDR3 spells CATSDLRGGPYNEQFF. DNA for the CDR3: TGTGCCACCAGTGATTTGCGAGGGGGCCCCTACAATGAGCAGTTCTTC.

On this clonotype: This may be a read error, as it is one base from a much larger clone. This sequence joins TRBV12-3 or TRBV12-4 and TRBJ1-5; the D gene is possibly TRBD1 (5 bases). Trimming pared 3 bases from V and 7 bases from J, leaving 16 bases between. The CDR3 is 15 amino acids. The CDR3 nucleotides are TGTGCCAGCAGTTTTGAGGGGTTCTTGGCCCAGCCCCAGCATTTT. It specifies CASSFEGFLAQPQHF.

This clonotype was counted ten times or more. The chain links TRBV2 to TRBJ2-1, with D possibly being TRBD1 (6 bases). The germline gives CDR1 SNHLY, CDR2 FYNNEI. The CDR3 has 13 residues. V was pared by 6 bases and J by 9 bases, with 15 bases between. The CDR3 region has the DNA TGTGCCAGCAGAAACAGGGTAAGGGGTGAGCAGTTCTTC. It specifies CASRNRVRGEQFF.

This clonotype has a count of ten or more. This sequence joins TRBV27 and TRBJ2-1; 11 bases are a match to TRBD2. Germline assignment: CDR1 MNHEY and CDR2 SMNVEV (reference sequence). The CDR3 length is 15 residues. J was trimmed by 10 bases and V by 6 bases; bases with no gene match: 11. Here the CDR3 reads CASSRLAGGPAEQFF. The DNA of the CDR3 is TGTGCCAGCAGCCGCTTAGCGGGAGGGCCAGCCGAGCAGTTCTTC.

This clonotype was recorded many times. The gene calls are TRBV7-3 and TRBJ2-1, with D possibly matching TRBD1 (5 bases). The CDR3 contains 15 residues. Trimming removed 2 bases at V and 9 bases at J, with 17 bases between. Germline-derived CDR1 and CDR2 are SGHTA and FQGTGA. CDR3 bases: TGTGCCAGCAGCTTAGATAGAGCCCAGGGTGGTGAGCAGTTCTTC. Protein: CASSLDRAQGGEQFF.

This clonotype showed up many times. V is TRBV6-6 and J is TRBJ1-1; D possibly corresponds to TRBD1 (5 bases). CDR1 MNHNY and CDR2 SVGAGI come from the germline V gene (reference sequence). The CDR3 totals 14 residues. The germline V and J ends were trimmed by 1 base and 7 bases, with 13 bases remaining between them. CDR3 nucleotide sequence: TGTGCCAGCAGTTACTGGGGTTCGGGGGATGAAGCTTTCTTT. Translating gives CASSYWGSGDEAFF.

This clonotype was counted at least ten times. The chain employs TRBV15 and TRBJ1-5; D not resolved. Trimming removed 0 bases from V and 6 bases from J, with 9 bases in between. The CDR3 contains 14 residues. Germline CDR1 is LNHNV and CDR2 is YYDKDF (reference sequence). The CDR3 bases are TGTGCCACCAGCAGAGATTCGGCATTTCAGCCCCAGCATTTT. Encoded protein: CATSRDSAFQPQHF.

The chain's CDR3 is CAISHDRRPMADTQYF. CDR3 bases: TGTGCCATCAGTCACGACAGGCGCCCGATGGCAGATACGCAGTATTTT. V and J are TRBV10-3 and TRBJ2-3, with D possibly TRBD1 on 6 matching bases. Trimming left V 5 bases short and J 4 bases short, with 19 bases between. Germline V lookup: CDR1 ENHRY, CDR2 SYGVKD. This CDR3 spans 16 amino acids.

The sample holds many counts of this clonotype. The V and J genes are TRBV12-3 or TRBV12-4 and TRBJ1-2, with D maybe TRBD1 (5 bases). Trimming took 1 base from V and 3 from J, leaving 9 bases between them. The CDR3 runs 14 residues. The CDR3 nucleotides read TGTGCCAGCAGTTTAGGGTCAGGGCACTATGGCTACACCTTC. It translates to CASSLGSGHYGYTF.

The chain couples TRBV7-9 to TRBJ2-1, with D tentatively TRBD2 (5 bases). The V end was cut by 1 base, the J end by 2 bases, with 12 bases between. In germline, CDR1 is SEHNR, CDR2 FQNEAQ (reference sequence). CDR3 length equals 16 residues. The CDR3 here is CASSLGVASPYNEQFF. CDR3 nucleotides: TGTGCCAGCAGCTTAGGAGTGGCTAGCCCCTACAATGAGCAGTTCTTC.

To note about this clonotype: This is likely a read error, given that the CDR3 carries no conserved phenylalanine or tryptophan at its end. Because the CDR3's place on the DNA is in doubt, the DNA is left out and the CDR3 is given as listed by TCRdb. This chain uses TRBV20-1 with TRBJ1-2. Germline CDR1 reads DFQATT; CDR2 reads SNEGSKA (reference sequence). 15 amino acids form the CDR3, both terminal residues included. The CDR3 reads CSAPRARGQLYGCTV.

This clonotype was counted a few times. The chain carries TRBV7-6 and TRBJ2-3; tentatively, D is TRBD1 (6 bases). The CDR3 covers 14 residues. In germline, CDR1 is SGHVS, CDR2 FNYEAQ. With 3 bases removed from V and 5 bases from J, the gap between germline ends came to 12 bases. The CDR3 sequence is CASSLEQGLDTQYF. The CDR3 DNA sequence: TGTGCCAGCAGCTTGGAACAGGGTTTAGATACGCAGTATTTT.

The chain uses TRBV5-4 and TRBJ1-2; 9 bases line up with TRBD1. This CDR3 is 16 amino acids long. Trimming at V came to 5 bases and at J to 5 bases, leaving 13 bases not matched to a gene. Per the germline V gene, CDR1 is SGHNT and CDR2 is YYREEE (reference sequence). CDR3 sequence reads: CASRPTGTGNRYGYTF. The CDR3 coding sequence is TGTGCCAGCAGGCCCACCGGGACAGGGAATCGGTATGGCTACACCTTC.

Remarks on this clonotype: The conserved phenylalanine or tryptophan normally closing the CDR3 is absent here, so this likely arose from a read error. The chain employs TRBV6-8 and TRBJ1-1, with unresolved D. Looked up from germline, CDR1 is MNHGY and CDR2 is SAAAGT. The CDR3 runs 13 residues. V was cut by 4 bases and J by 1 base, with 7 bases left in between. CDR3 sequence (DNA): TGTGCCAGCAGTTCTCAGGAGAACACTGAAGCTTTCCTT. This gives the protein CASSSQENTEAFL.

This clonotype has a count of ten or more. This sequence joins TRBV7-3 and TRBJ2-1; 10 bases are a match to TRBD2. The junction had 6 bases not matched to a gene; V was cut back by 5 bases and J by 2 bases. CDR1 is SGHTA and CDR2 is FQGTGA in the germline V gene. This CDR3 has 16 residues. CDR3 bases: TGTGCCAGCAGCCCCCCCGGGACTAGCGCCTACAATGAGCAGTTCTTC. This translates into CASSPPGTSAYNEQFF.

This clonotype was seen repeatedly, ten times or more. This chain connects TRBV20-1 to TRBJ2-3, with D hard to call. Trimming shortened V by 6 bases and J by 1 base, and 14 bases separated the two germline ends. This CDR3 contains 14 residues. Germline lookup yields CDR1 DFQATT and CDR2 SNEGSKA (reference sequence). The DNA for the CDR3 is TGCAGTGCCTACCCCTCGCGGCGCACAGATACGCAGTATTTT. Translating it yields CSAYPSRRTDTQYF.

This clonotype was picked up many times. This chain connects TRBV6-2 or TRBV6-3 to TRBJ1-5, with D tentatively TRBD1 (6 bases). V lost 4 bases and J lost 8, with 9 bases in between. Germline V gene data show CDR1 as MNHEY and CDR2 as SVGEGT. The CDR3 runs 12 residues. Here the CDR3 DNA reads TGTGCCAGCAGTTCTGGGGGCAAGCCCCAGCATTTT. Encoded protein: CASSSGGKPQHF.

At least ten counts were recorded for this clonotype. The genes are TRBV11-3 and TRBJ1-1; no definite D call. The CDR3 runs 16 residues. Trimming removed 3 bases at V and 0 bases at J, with 14 bases between. Germline-derived CDR1 and CDR2 are SGHNT and YENEEA. CDR3 region: CASSLGLGRMNTEAFF. For the CDR3, the DNA is TGTGCCAGCAGCTTGGGTTTAGGACGGATGAACACTGAAGCTTTCTTT.

This clonotype was observed at least ten times. This chain joins TRBV6-5 and TRBJ2-1, with D perhaps TRBD1 (6 bases). In germline, CDR1 is MNHEY, CDR2 SVGAGI. Trimming pared 2 bases from V and 5 bases from J, leaving 13 bases between. CDR3 size: 15 residues. The CDR3 DNA sequence: TGTGCCAGCAGTTACAGGTCAGGGGTAAACAATGAGCAGTTCTTC. It is translated as CASSYRSGVNNEQFF.

This clonotype turned up a few times. The chain carries TRBV7-8 and TRBJ1-5, with D perhaps TRBD1 (5 bases). V lost 5 bases to trimming and J lost 7 bases, with 15 bases between them. The CDR3 is made up of 14 amino acids. CDR1 is SGHVS and CDR2 is FQNEAQ in the germline V gene. Here the CDR3 reads CASSTRRGRQPQHF. The DNA of the CDR3 is TGTGCCAGCAGCACCCGCCGGGGGAGACAGCCCCAGCATTTT.

This clonotype was picked up many times. This chain connects TRBV24-1 to TRBJ2-2, with D tentatively TRBD1 (5 bases). Trimming left V 3 bases short and J 6 bases short, with 19 bases between. This CDR3 spans 17 amino acids. Looked up from germline, CDR1 is KGHDR and CDR2 is SFDVKD. The CDR3: CATSDDRVGEASGELFF. As DNA, the CDR3 is TGTGCCACCAGTGATGATCGGGTAGGGGAAGCATCCGGGGAGCTGTTTTTT.

The table lists this clonotype with a few counts. The V call is TRBV20-1, the J call TRBJ2-1, with D perhaps TRBD1 or TRBD2 (5 bases each). The CDR3 runs 14 residues. The germline V gene has CDR1 DFQATT and CDR2 SNEGSKA (reference sequence). Trimming cost V 5 bases and J 5 bases, with 16 bases left between them. The CDR3 nucleotides read TGCAGTGCTCGGCCATCGGGACGAGACAATGAGCAGTTCTTC. Protein sequence: CSARPSGRDNEQFF.

This clonotype was seen many times. The rearrangement joins TRBV20-1 to TRBJ2-1; 8 bases are a match to TRBD1. This CDR3 is 13 amino acids long. Trimming took 3 bases from V and 7 from J; bases not matched to a gene: 5. Germline V gives CDR1 DFQATT, CDR2 SNEGSKA (reference sequence). In DNA, the CDR3 is TGCAGTGCTAGGGACAGGGCGTTGAATGAGCAGTTCTTC. Translation: CSARDRALNEQFF.

In this sample, this clonotype turned up many times. The V call is TRBV2, the J call TRBJ2-5, with D maybe TRBD2 (6 bases). In germline, CDR1 is SNHLY, CDR2 FYNNEI. This CDR3 has 13 amino acids. Trimming cost V 6 bases and J 5 bases, with 13 bases left between them. CDR3 nucleotides: TGTGCCAGCAGCTTATCGACTAGGGAGACCCAGTACTTC. Protein sequence: CASSLSTRETQYF.

The chain combines TRBV5-5 with TRBJ2-3; no firm D call. Trimming left V 0 bases short and J 2 bases short, with 16 bases between. CDR1 is SGHKS, CDR2 YYEKEE, per germline (reference sequence). CDR3 length equals 17 residues. CDR3 sequence: CASSLAPSWTFTDTQYF. CDR3 sequence (DNA): TGTGCCAGCAGCTTGGCCCCCTCCTGGACCTTCACAGATACGCAGTATTTT.